The 22 T cell receptor beta chains listed next were all sequenced from one sample in a study of technical replicates of blood from a handful of donors. Sequenced by immunoSEQ multiplex PCR; TCRdb stores in-frame clones only, minus some. Of tens of thousands of clones detected, 94% appear once; the ten largest clones hold about 0.27%. Material: T cells isolated from PBMCs. All receptors come from a human donor in good health.

The chain couples TRBV7-9 to TRBJ1-2, with D possibly being TRBD1 (5 bases). V shed 5 bases and J shed 6 bases, with 16 bases lying between them. The CDR3 loop spans 14 amino acids. Per germline, CDR1 SEHNR and CDR2 FQNEAQ (reference sequence). CDR3 sequence (DNA): TGTGCCAGCAGCGGCGCCCAGGGTGAGAATGGCTACACCTTC. Residues: CASSGAQGENGYTF. Filled out from reference TRBV7-9 and TRBJ1-2, the complete variable domain reads DTGVSQNPRHKITKRGQNVTFRCDPISEHNRLYWYRQTLGQGPEFLTYFQNEAQLEKSRLLSDRFSAERPKGSFSTLEIQRTEQGDSAMYLCASSGAQGENGYTFGSGTRLTVV.

The gene calls are TRBV14 and TRBJ1-1; tentative D call: TRBD1 (6 bases). Trimming removed 3 bases at V and 6 bases at J, with 26 bases between. This CDR3 is 18 amino acids long. Germline V CDR1 and CDR2: SGHDN, FVKESK. The chain's CDR3 is CASSHPGGPSKARAEAFF. For the CDR3, the DNA is TGTGCCAGCAGCCATCCCGGGGGGCCCTCCAAGGCGAGGGCTGAAGCTTTCTTT.

The rearrangement links TRBV6-6 to TRBJ1-1; a weak D match, TRBD1 (5 bases). The CDR3 extends over 15 amino acids. Germline V gene lookup returns CDR1 MNHNY and CDR2 SVGAGI (reference sequence). V was cut by 0 bases and J by 4 bases, with 12 bases left in between. CDR3 loop: CASSYSGGGSTEAFF. The DNA of the CDR3 is TGTGCCAGCAGTTACTCTGGGGGGGGGAGCACTGAAGCTTTCTTT.

The chain has TRBV2 and TRBJ2-1; TRBD2 aligns across 10 bases. The CDR3 loop spans 16 amino acids. Germline V lookup: CDR1 SNHLY, CDR2 FYNNEI. With 7 bases clipped from V and 5 bases from J, the junction kept 11 bases outside the gene matches. This CDR3 reads CASIIGRLAGNNEQFF. CDR3 DNA sequence: TGTGCCAGCATTATTGGAAGACTAGCGGGTAACAATGAGCAGTTCTTC.

J is TRBJ1-1 and V is TRBV30; a possible D gene is TRBD1 (6 bases). Germline V CDR1 and CDR2: GTSNPN, SVGIG (reference sequence). Trimming removed 3 bases from V and 6 bases from J, with 8 bases in between. This CDR3 has 11 amino acids. The CDR3 reads CAWRGASEAFF. The CDR3 region has the DNA TGTGCCTGGAGGGGGGCCTCTGAAGCTTTCTTT.

The chain joins TRBV5-1 to TRBJ2-3; a weak D match, TRBD2 (5 bases). The CDR3 sequence is 14 residues long. Germline CDR1 and CDR2: SGHRS and YFSETQ. V was pared by 4 bases and J by 3 bases, with 12 bases between. The CDR3 sequence is CASSSARVTDTQYF. The CDR3 region has the DNA TGCGCCAGCAGCAGCGCGAGGGTGACAGATACGCAGTATTTT.

The rearrangement joins TRBV7-8 to TRBJ1-2; TRBD1 is a possible D gene (6 bases). V was clipped by 5 bases and J by 2 bases, with 12 bases between them. CDR1 SGHVS and CDR2 FQNEAQ come from the germline V gene. This CDR3 is built from 14 residues. CDR3 protein: CASSREGQNYGYTF. The CDR3 DNA reads as TGTGCCAGCAGCAGAGAGGGACAAAACTATGGCTACACCTTC. Looking up the rest from reference TRBV7-8 and TRBJ1-2 gives the full variable domain: GAGVSQSPRYKVAKRGQDVALRCDPISGHVSLFWYQQALGQGPEFLTYFQNEAQLDKSGLPSDRFFAERPEGSVSTLKIQRTQQEDSAVYLCASSREGQNYGYTFGSGTRLTVV.

This clone has a single count. The V call is TRBV4-1, the J call TRBJ2-7, with TRBD1 identical over 7 bases. J was trimmed by 0 bases and V by 0 bases; bases with no gene match: 5. The CDR3 length is 16 residues. Per the germline V gene, CDR1 is MGHRA and CDR2 is YSYEKL. CDR3 in amino acids: CASSQETGLVSYEQYF. The DNA for the CDR3 is TGCGCCAGCAGCCAAGAGACAGGGTTAGTCTCCTACGAGCAGTACTTC.

The V and J genes are TRBV10-1 and TRBJ1-6, with 8 bases identical to TRBD1. After removal of 5 bases from V and 5 bases from J, the junction contained 2 bases not matched to a gene. The germline CDR1 and CDR2 sequences are WNHNN and SYGVQD (reference sequence). The CDR3 length is 14 residues. The chain's CDR3 is CASSRTGNNSPLHF. In nucleotides, the CDR3 is TGCGCCAGCAGTAGGACAGGGAATAATTCACCCCTCCACTTT.

In its sample, this clone was seen once. The rearrangement uses TRBV6-1 and TRBJ2-1; TRBD2 aligns across 7 bases. CDR1 and CDR2 (germline): MNHNS, SASEGT. The CDR3 has 14 residues. V lost 6 bases and J lost 8; bases outside the gene matches: 10. Here the CDR3 reads CASRQAGVYHEQFF. Written as DNA, the CDR3 is TGTGCCAGCAGACAGGCGGGAGTTTACCATGAGCAGTTCTTC.

The J gene is TRBJ1-2, the V gene TRBV27; D perhaps matches TRBD1 (5 bases). The CDR3 spans 14 residues. Germline values: CDR1 MNHEY, CDR2 SMNVEV (reference sequence). Trimming removed 5 bases from V and 8 bases from J, with 18 bases in between. The CDR3 nucleotides read TGTGCCAGCAGTCTCAGGATAGGCGGGGGGGGCTACACCTTC. The encoded protein is CASSLRIGGGGYTF.

The chain joins TRBV5-1 to TRBJ2-3; TRBD2 matches at 8 bases. V was pared by 5 bases and J by 4 bases, with 9 bases of the junction left unmatched. Germline V gene sequence: CDR1 SGHRS, CDR2 YFSETQ. The CDR3 contains 15 residues. CDR3 region: CASRLRASGSDTQYF. The CDR3, as DNA: TGCGCCAGCAGATTGCGGGCTAGCGGGTCAGATACGCAGTATTTT.

The chain recombines TRBV6-1 with TRBJ1-4, with D tentatively TRBD1 (5 bases). The CDR3 sequence is 13 residues long. CDR1 is MNHNS and CDR2 is SASEGT in the germline V gene. Trimming shortened V by 5 bases and J by 5 bases, and 9 bases separated the two germline ends. CDR3 in DNA: TGTGCCAGCAGTAGCAGGGAAAATGAAAAACTGTTTTTT. Translated, it gives CASSSRENEKLFF.

The CDR3 loop reads CASSFPGLESDTQYF. The DNA for the CDR3 is TGTGCCAGCAGCTTTCCGGGACTAGAATCAGATACGCAGTATTTT. The rearrangement joins TRBV5-4 to TRBJ2-3; 8 nucleotides align to TRBD2. Trimming took 2 bases from V and 4 from J; bases not matched to a gene: 6. The CDR3 extends over 15 amino acids. Germline loops: CDR1 SGHNT, CDR2 YYREEE (reference sequence). The full variable domain, completed using reference TRBV5-4 and TRBJ2-3, is ETGVTQSPTHLIKTRGQQVTLRCSSQSGHNTVSWYQQALGQGPQFIFQYYREEENGRGNFPPRFSGLQFPNYSSELNVNALELDDSALYLCASSFPGLESDTQYFGPGTRLTVL.

For this clone: The junction shows a germline mismatch at one end, possibly a read error. V gene TRBV11-2 combines with J gene TRBJ2-2, with a possible D match to TRBD1 (5 bases). The CDR3 is 16 amino acids. Germline CDR1 SGHAT, CDR2 FQNNGV. The CDR3 sequence is CASSLEIDSPTGELFF. The CDR3 nucleotides are TGTGCCAGCAGCCTAGAAATAGACAGTCCCACCGGGGAGCTGTTTTTT.

Only a few counts were recorded for this clone. The chain combines TRBV15 with TRBJ2-3; D gene uncertain. The CDR3 runs 14 residues. Germline values: CDR1 LNHNV, CDR2 YYDKDF (reference sequence). Trimming removed 1 base at V and 4 bases at J, with 9 bases between. The CDR3 DNA is TGTGCCACCAGCAGAGTCGAGGTTCCAGATACGCAGTATTTT. Translation gives CATSRVEVPDTQYF.

The chain couples TRBV6-5 to TRBJ2-2; weak D call: TRBD1 (6 bases). The CDR3 is 14 residues long. Germline CDR1 is MNHEY and CDR2 is SVGAGI. V shed 5 bases and J shed 2 bases, with 9 bases lying between them. The DNA of the CDR3 is TGTGCCAGCAGTCGGACAGACAACACCGGGGAGCTGTTTTTT. Residues: CASSRTDNTGELFF.

The chain is built from TRBV30 and TRBJ1-6; 8 nucleotides agree with TRBD1. J gave up 3 bases and V 3 bases, and 10 bases lay outside the gene matches. CDR3 length: 17 amino acids. From germline, CDR1 is GTSNPN and CDR2 SVGIG (reference sequence). The CDR3, as DNA: TGTGCCTGGAGGGGAGGCCGCGGGACAGGCTATAATTCACCCCTCCACTTT. It is translated as CAWRGGRGTGYNSPLHF.

V gene TRBV28 combines with J gene TRBJ2-3, with D hard to call. This CDR3 comprises 12 residues. V shed 5 bases and J shed 2 bases, with 5 bases lying between them. The germline CDR1 and CDR2 sequences are MDHEN and SYDVKM. This chain's CDR3 is CASSEFTDTQYF. DNA for the CDR3: TGTGCCAGCAGTGAGTTCACAGATACGCAGTATTTT.

The V and J genes are TRBV5-1 and TRBJ1-2, with 8 nucleotides matching TRBD1. The V gene end was trimmed by 4 bases and the J gene end by 3 bases; junction bases not matched to a gene: 2. Germline CDR1 is SGHRS and CDR2 is YFSETQ. The CDR3 contains 13 residues. The CDR3 coding sequence is TGCGCCAGCAGCCGACAGGGGTACTATGGCTACACCTTC. Encoded protein: CASSRQGYYGYTF.

The chain joins TRBV19 to TRBJ1-1, with 9 bases identical to TRBD1. The length of the CDR3 is 12 residues. V gave up 5 bases and J gave up 11 bases; unmatched junction bases: 6. Per germline, CDR1 LNHDA and CDR2 SQIVND (reference sequence). The CDR3 here is CASSHPGTGAFF. The CDR3, as DNA: TGTGCCAGTAGTCATCCCGGGACAGGGGCTTTCTTT.

This rearrangement joins TRBV5-1 to TRBJ2-3, with D tentatively TRBD2 (5 bases). The germline gives CDR1 SGHRS, CDR2 YFSETQ. V was trimmed by 0 bases and J by 14 bases, leaving 10 bases between them. The length of the CDR3 is 11 residues. In nucleotides, the CDR3 is TGCGCCAGCAGCTTGGCCGGGGATTGGTATTTT. As protein: CASSLAGDWYF.